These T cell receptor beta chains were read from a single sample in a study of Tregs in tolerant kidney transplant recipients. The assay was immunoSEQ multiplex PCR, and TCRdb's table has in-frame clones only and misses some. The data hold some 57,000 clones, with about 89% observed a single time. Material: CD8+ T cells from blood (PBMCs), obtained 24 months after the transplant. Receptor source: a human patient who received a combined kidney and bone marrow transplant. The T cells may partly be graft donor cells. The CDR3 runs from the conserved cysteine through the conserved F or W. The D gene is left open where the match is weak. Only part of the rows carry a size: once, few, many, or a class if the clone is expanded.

CASSLGASGTDTQYF | TGTGCCAGCAGCTTAGGGGCTTCGGGCACAGATACGCAGTATTTT | NA | TRBJ2-3 | TRBV7-3 | 15 | NA
CASSIGPEKLFF | TGTGCCAGTAGTATTGGCCCCGAAAAACTGTTTTTT | once | TRBJ1-4 | TRBV19 | 12 | NA
CASSTGLLGATDTQYF | TGTGCCAGCAGCACCGGACTACTAGGCGCCACAGATACGCAGTATTTT | NA | TRBJ2-3 | TRBV11-2 | 16 | NA
CASSPLGQDYTDTQYF | TGTGCCAGCAGCCCCCTCGGACAGGATTACACAGATACGCAGTATTTT | once | TRBJ2-3 | TRBV13 | 16 | TRBD1
CASSAQEGKNSGNTIYF | TGTGCCAGCAGCGCCCAGGAGGGTAAAAACTCTGGAAACACCATATATTTT | NA | TRBJ1-3 | TRBV9 | 17 | NA
CAWSDLHMVTKNIQYF | TGTGCCTGGAGTGACTTGCATATGGTAACCAAAAACATTCAGTACTTC | NA | TRBJ2-4 | TRBV30 | 16 | NA
CASSLNSYNSPLHF | TGTGCCAGCAGTTTAAACAGTTACAATTCCCCCCTCCACTTT | NA | TRBJ1-6 | TRBV27 | 14 | NA
CASSLGAGGYNEQFF | TGTGCCAGCAGTCTGGGGGCGGGAGGGTACAATGAGCAGTTCTTC | NA | TRBJ2-1 | TRBV27 | 15 | TRBD2
CASSLTGGGTDTQYF | TGTGCCAGCAGCTTGACGGGGGGAGGCACAGATACGCAGTATTTT | NA | TRBJ2-3 | TRBV7-2 | 15 | TRBD2
CASTHRDRGQKDTQYF | TGCGCCAGCACCCATAGAGACAGGGGGCAGAAAGATACGCAGTATTTT | NA | TRBJ2-3 | TRBV10-1 | 16 | TRBD1
CASSLGQGIEIYEQYF | TGTGCCAGCAGTTTGGGGCAGGGTATCGAGATATACGAGCAGTACTTC | NA | TRBJ2-7 | TRBV13 | 16 | NA
CASSLPGLVLETQYF | TGTGCCAGCAGCTTGCCGGGACTAGTTCTGGAGACCCAGTACTTC | NA | TRBJ2-5 | TRBV7-9 | 15 | TRBD2
CASSVLAGRTDTQYF | TGTGCCAGCAGCGTCCTAGCGGGGCGCACAGATACGCAGTATTTT | NA | TRBJ2-3 | TRBV9 | 15 | TRBD2
CASNPREVTDTQYF | TGTGCCAGCAACCCCAGGGAGGTCACAGATACGCAGTATTTT | NA | TRBJ2-3 | TRBV6-5 | 14 | NA
CASSHTRPGTSYEQYF | TGCGCCAGCAGCCACACCCGGCCAGGGACTTCCTACGAGCAGTACTTC | NA | TRBJ2-7 | TRBV4-1 | 16 | NA
CASSAPGGGVNNIQYF | TGTGCCAGCAGCGCTCCAGGGGGCGGAGTAAATAACATTCAGTACTTC | few | TRBJ2-4 | TRBV7-9 | 16 | TRBD1
CASSIGSASYEQYF | TGTGCCAGTAGTATCGGTTCAGCGTCCTACGAGCAGTACTTC | NA | TRBJ2-7 | TRBV19 | 14 | NA
CASSLSRGGASEQFF | TGTGCCAGCAGCTTGTCTCGCGGGGGGGCCTCTGAGCAGTTCTTC | NA | TRBJ2-1 | TRBV5-4 | 15 | TRBD2
CASTAGQVFYDTQYF | TGTGCCAGCACCGCGGGACAGGTATTTTATGATACGCAGTATTTT | NA | TRBJ2-3 | TRBV28 | 15 | TRBD1
CASSYSQGEAFF | TGTGCCAGCTCTTATTCTCAGGGAGAAGCTTTCTTT | NA | TRBJ1-1 | TRBV18 | 12 | NA
CASSQDRLGELFF | TGTGCCAGCAGCCAAGATAGACTCGGGGAGCTGTTTTTT | once | TRBJ2-2 | TRBV14 | 13 | NA
CASSLDRGTQAFF | TGTGCCAGCAGCCTTGACAGGGGCACCCAAGCTTTCTTT | NA | TRBJ1-1 | TRBV27 | 13 | TRBD1
CASSQGPGTGWTEAFF | TGTGCCAGCAGTCAAGGACCCGGGACAGGGTGGACTGAAGCTTTCTTT | NA | TRBJ1-1 | TRBV27 | 16 | TRBD1
CASSPGTGEGYEQYF | TGTGCCAGCAGCCCGGGGACAGGGGAGGGGTACGAGCAGTACTTC | few | TRBJ2-7 | TRBV11-2 | 15 | TRBD1
CASSDAWNTEAFF | TGTGCCAGCAGTGACGCGTGGAACACTGAAGCTTTCTTT | NA | TRBJ1-1 | TRBV6-4 | 13 | NA
CASSRTELPYEQYF | TGTGCCAGCAGCCGGACAGAACTTCCCTACGAGCAGTACTTC | NA | TRBJ2-7 | TRBV7-9 | 14 | NA
CAWSPGTGDYEQYF | TGTGCCTGGAGTCCCGGGACAGGGGACTACGAGCAGTACTTC | NA | TRBJ2-7 | TRBV30 | 14 | TRBD1
CASSGETGTGNPYTDTQYF | TGTGCCAGCAGCGGGGAGACAGGGACAGGGAATCCCTACACAGATACGCAGTATTTT | NA | TRBJ2-3 | TRBV9 | 19 | TRBD1
CASSHRQGFETQYF | TGTGCCAGCAGTCATAGACAGGGGTTTGAGACCCAGTACTTC | NA | TRBJ2-5 | TRBV6-6 | 14 | TRBD1